The 11 T cell receptor beta chains given below trace back to one sample, sequenced in a study of cytomegalovirus exposure and HLA in healthy donors. A multiplex PCR was run with 60 Vbeta primers and 13 Jbeta primers. Repertoires were generated with immunoSEQ multiplex PCR, while TCRdb's copy carries only in-frame clones and drops some. The sample has 70,000 to 95,000 clones; roughly 60% are singletons. The sequencing input was PBMCs. Receptor source: a woman under 40 in good health and CMV-seropositive.

The chain employs TRBV4-1 and TRBJ2-4, with D possibly being TRBD2 (6 bases). V lost 0 bases and J 3 bases, leaving 12 bases between the germline ends. Germline V CDR1 and CDR2: MGHRA, YSYEKL. CDR3 length: 16 residues. The CDR3 sequence is CASSQDREALKNIQYF. The DNA for the CDR3 is TGCGCCAGCAGCCAAGACAGGGAGGCCCTCAAAAACATTCAGTACTTC.

This chain uses TRBV6-1 with TRBJ1-5, with TRBD1 identical over 7 bases. The germline CDR1 and CDR2 sequences are MNHNS and SASEGT. Unmatched junction bases numbered 4, after V lost 4 bases and J lost 4 bases. The CDR3 totals 14 residues. CDR3 DNA sequence: TGTGCCAGCAGTGGCCGGACAGGTAATCAGCCCCAGCATTTT. This sequence encodes CASSGRTGNQPQHF.

This rearrangement joins TRBV5-1 to TRBJ1-2, with 10 nucleotides matching TRBD1. The CDR3 has 14 amino acids. The ends lost 2 bases at V and 9 bases at J; junction bases unmatched: 7. Germline CDR1 and CDR2: SGHRS and YFSETQ. The CDR3: CASSFGQGVESYTF. CDR3 DNA: TGCGCCAGCAGCTTTGGACAGGGGGTCGAAAGCTACACCTTC.

This rearrangement joins TRBV2 to TRBJ1-6; 7 bases match TRBD1. V was clipped by 6 bases and J by 2 bases; unmatched bases: 7. The CDR3 loop spans 16 amino acids. Germline CDR1 reads SNHLY; CDR2 reads FYNNEI. CDR3 bases: TGTGCCAGCAGCGAGACAGGGCCGACCTATAATTCACCCCTCCACTTT. Its translation is CASSETGPTYNSPLHF.

V gene TRBV6-5 combines with J gene TRBJ2-5; a weak D match, TRBD1 (7 bases). The end of the DNA fits TRBJ2-7 better, so the J call may be wrong. The CDR3 is 13 residues long. Germline V gene sequence: CDR1 MNHEY, CDR2 SVGAGI. CDR3 in amino acids: CASREGADYEQYF. CDR3 sequence (DNA): TGTGCCAGCAGGGAGGGGGCCGATTACGAGCAGTACTTC.

The chain joins TRBV7-2 to TRBJ1-1, with TRBD1 identical over 8 bases. Germline lookup yields CDR1 SGHTA and CDR2 FQGNSA. The CDR3 contains 13 residues. Trimming at V came to 3 bases and at J to 3 bases, leaving 0 bases not matched to a gene. CDR3 loop: CASSLDRDTEAFF. The CDR3 DNA reads TGTGCCAGCAGCTTGGACAGGGACACTGAAGCTTTCTTT.

This clone was recorded a few times. This chain links TRBV11-3 with TRBJ1-5; TRBD1 is a possible D gene (5 bases). Trimming left V 3 bases short and J 1 base short, with 13 bases between. Germline CDR1 is SGHNT and CDR2 is YENEEA. The CDR3 covers 16 residues. The CDR3 bases are TGTGCCAGCAGCTTCAAGGGGTCGATAAGCAATCAGCCCCAGCATTTT. This encodes CASSFKGSISNQPQHF.

This clone was seen only a few times. The chain links TRBV5-1 to TRBJ2-2, with 13 bases fitting TRBD2. This CDR3 is built from 16 residues. With V trimmed by 4 bases and J by 7 bases, 7 bases remained unmatched. The germline CDR1 and CDR2 sequences are SGHRS and YFSETQ. CDR3 in amino acids: CASSPGLAGIGGELFF. The DNA for the CDR3 is TGCGCCAGCAGCCCGGGACTAGCGGGGATCGGCGGGGAGCTGTTTTTT. The full variable domain, with the rest looked up from reference TRBV5-1 and TRBJ2-2, is KAGVTQTPRYLIKTRGQQVTLSCSPISGHRSVSWYQQTPGQGLQFLFEYFSETQRNKGNFPGRFSGRQFSNSRSEMNVSTLELGDSALYLCASSPGLAGIGGELFFGEGSRLTVL.

V and J are TRBV7-2 and TRBJ2-1; TRBD1 matches 8 bases. Germline V gives CDR1 SGHTA, CDR2 FQGNSA. CDR3 length: 19 amino acids. V dropped 5 bases and J dropped 0; count of bases not matched to a gene: 15. DNA for the CDR3: TGTGCCAGCAGCCAGGGGGCAGTCGAGGGGCGGGGCTCCTACAATGAGCAGTTCTTC. This translates into CASSQGAVEGRGSYNEQFF.

The rearrangement uses TRBV30 and TRBJ1-1; 8 bases line up with TRBD1. There are 13 residues in the CDR3. Germline loops: CDR1 GTSNPN, CDR2 SVGIG (reference sequence). V lost 4 bases and J lost 1; bases outside the gene matches: 2. The DNA of the CDR3 is TGTGCCTGGATCGGACAGGGGAACACTGAAGCTTTCTTT. It specifies CAWIGQGNTEAFF.

In its sample, this clone was seen a few times. The genes are TRBV6-1 and TRBJ1-1; 7 bases line up with TRBD1. Germline V CDR1 and CDR2: MNHNS, SASEGT. The CDR3 runs to 17 residues. The junction had 10 bases not matched to a gene; V was cut back by 3 bases and J by 0 bases. DNA of the CDR3: TGTGCCAGCAGTGACCGGACAGGAAGGGGAGTGAACACTGAAGCTTTCTTT. This gives the protein CASSDRTGRGVNTEAFF.